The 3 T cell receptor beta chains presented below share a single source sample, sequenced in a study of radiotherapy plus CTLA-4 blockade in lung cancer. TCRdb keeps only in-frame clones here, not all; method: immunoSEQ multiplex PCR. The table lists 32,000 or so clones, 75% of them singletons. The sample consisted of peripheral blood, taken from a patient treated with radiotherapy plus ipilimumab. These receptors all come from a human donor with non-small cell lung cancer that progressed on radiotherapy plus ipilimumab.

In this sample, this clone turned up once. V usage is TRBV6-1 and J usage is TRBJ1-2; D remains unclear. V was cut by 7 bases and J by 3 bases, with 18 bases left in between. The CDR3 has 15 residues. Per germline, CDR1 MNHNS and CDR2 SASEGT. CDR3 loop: CASTQNAGNDYGYTF. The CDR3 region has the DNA TGTGCCAGCACCCAAAATGCGGGTAACGACTATGGCTACACCTTC.

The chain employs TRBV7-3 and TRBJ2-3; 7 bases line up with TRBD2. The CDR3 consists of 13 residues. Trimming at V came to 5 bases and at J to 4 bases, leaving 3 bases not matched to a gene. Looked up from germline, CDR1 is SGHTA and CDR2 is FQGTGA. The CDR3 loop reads CASSPSGADTQYF. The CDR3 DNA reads TGTGCCAGCAGCCCAAGCGGGGCAGATACGCAGTATTTT.

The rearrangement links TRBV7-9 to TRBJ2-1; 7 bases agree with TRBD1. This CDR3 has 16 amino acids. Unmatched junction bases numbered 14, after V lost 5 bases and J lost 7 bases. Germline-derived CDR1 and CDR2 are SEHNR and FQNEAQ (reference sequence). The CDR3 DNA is TGTGCCAGCAGCGTGACGCCCGGGACAGATGAGAATGAGCAGTTCTTC. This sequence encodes CASSVTPGTDENEQFF.